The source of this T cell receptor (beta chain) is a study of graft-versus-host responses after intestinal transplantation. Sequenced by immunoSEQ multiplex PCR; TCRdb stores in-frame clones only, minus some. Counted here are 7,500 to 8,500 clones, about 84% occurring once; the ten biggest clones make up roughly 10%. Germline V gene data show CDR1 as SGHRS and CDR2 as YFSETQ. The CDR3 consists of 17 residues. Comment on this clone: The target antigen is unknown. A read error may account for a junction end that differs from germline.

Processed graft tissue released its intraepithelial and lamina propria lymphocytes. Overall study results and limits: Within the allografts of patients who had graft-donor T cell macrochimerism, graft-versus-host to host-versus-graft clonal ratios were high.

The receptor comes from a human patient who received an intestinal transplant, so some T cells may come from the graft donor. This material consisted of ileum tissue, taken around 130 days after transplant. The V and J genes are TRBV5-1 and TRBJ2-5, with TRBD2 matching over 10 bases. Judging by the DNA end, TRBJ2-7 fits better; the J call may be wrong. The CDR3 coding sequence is TGCGCCGGCAGCCGCGGACTAGCGGCCACGGCCTTCTACGAGCAGTACTTC. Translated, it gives CAGSRGLAATAFYEQYF.